This T cell receptor (beta chain) emerged from a study of cytomegalovirus exposure and HLA in healthy donors. PCR amplification relied on 60 Vbeta primers (plus 13 Jbeta primers). Sequencing was performed with immunoSEQ multiplex PCR; in TCRdb, only in-frame clones are kept and a portion is missing. Its listing shows tens of thousands of clones. The CDR3 covers 15 residues. Germline V gene lookup returns CDR1 MDHEN and CDR2 SYDVKM. Trimming pared 2 bases from V and 5 bases from J, leaving 16 bases between. This chain links TRBV28 with TRBJ2-7; a possible D gene is TRBD2 (6 bases). The receptor was derived from a female donor in good health and CMV-seronegative. Sequenced material: PBMCs. The chain's CDR3 is CASSLPAGSTDEQYF. The CDR3 nucleotides are TGTGCCAGCAGTTTACCGGCGGGATCTACAGACGAGCAGTACTTC.